Listed below are T cell receptor beta chains from one sample, sequenced in a study of blood T cell repertoires in COVID-19. Sequencing was performed with immunoSEQ multiplex PCR; in TCRdb, only in-frame clones are kept and a portion is missing. The sample has about 12,000 clones; approximately 88% are singletons. The sequencing sample was made of peripheral blood. The receptors were gathered from an older woman with active COVID-19. CDR3s include the opening cysteine and the closing phenylalanine or tryptophan. D genes are given only for firm matches. Clone size is given for some rows only: seen once, a few or many times, or a class if the clone is expanded.

TRBV30,TRBD1,TRBJ2-7,.,CAWSGDRGISYEQYF,TGTGCCTGGAGTGGGGACAGGGGCATCTCCTACGAGCAGTACTTC
TRBV27,.,TRBJ2-3,.,CASSILGTDTQYF,TGTGCCAGCAGTATTCTCGGCACAGATACGCAGTATTTT
TRBV5-1,.,TRBJ2-5,.,CASSLGAAQETQYF,TGCGCCAGCAGCTTGGGTGCAGCGCAAGAGACCCAGTACTTC
TRBV10-3,TRBD1,TRBJ2-1,.,CAISGGTGENEQFF,TGTGCCATCAGTGGTGGGACAGGGGAAAATGAGCAGTTCTTC
TRBV2,.,TRBJ1-2,.,CASSEYMAGANYGYTF,TGTGCCAGCAGTGAATATATGGCAGGGGCTAACTATGGCTACACCTTC
TRBV7-2,.,TRBJ1-4,.,CASSSTRGTGEKLFF,TGTGCCAGCAGCTCGACCAGGGGAACGGGTGAAAAACTGTTTTTT
TRBV29-1,TRBD1,TRBJ1-2,.,CSVPGQLSYGGYTF,TGCAGCGTCCCGGGACAGCTTTCCTACGGAGGCTACACCTTC
TRBV5-4,.,TRBJ2-5,.,CASTQSPSGTKETQYF,TGTGCCAGCACCCAGAGCCCCTCCGGGACAAAGGAGACCCAGTACTTC
TRBV5-5,.,TRBJ2-1,.,CASSLLDEQFF,TGTGCCAGCAGCTTGCTCGATGAGCAGTTCTTC
TRBV19,.,TRBJ1-1,.,CASSRTGVPNTEAFF,TGTGCCAGTAGTAGAACGGGAGTGCCGAACACTGAAGCTTTCTTT
TRBV28,.,TRBJ1-2,.,CASSFPVTAVYGYTF,TGTGCCAGCAGTTTCCCGGTTACAGCGGTTTATGGCTACACCTTC
TRBV6-1,.,TRBJ1-2,.,CASSDRGYGYTF,TGTGCCAGCAGTGATCGGGGCTATGGCTACACCTTC
TRBV3-1/TRBV3-2,TRBD2,TRBJ2-3,.,CASSDADRLAADTQYF,TGTGCCAGCAGCGACGCGGACCGACTAGCCGCAGATACGCAGTATTTT
TRBV15,.,TRBJ1-4,.,CATSRDSVAREKLFF,TGTGCCACCAGCAGAGATAGCGTGGCGCGGGAAAAACTGTTTTTT
TRBV29-1,TRBD2,TRBJ2-5,.,CSAMTSGSVETQYF,TGCAGCGCAATGACTAGCGGGAGTGTTGAGACCCAGTACTTC
TRBV5-1,.,TRBJ2-7,.,CASRLDTVSYEQYF,TGCGCCAGCAGGCTTGACACTGTATCCTACGAGCAGTACTTC
TRBV9,.,TRBJ2-3,.,CASSKTATYTDTQYF,TGTGCCAGCAGCAAGACAGCAACATACACAGATACGCAGTATTTT
TRBV2,.,TRBJ2-4,.,CASLLQLAKNIQYF,TGTGCCAGCTTATTACAGTTAGCCAAAAACATTCAGTACTTC
TRBV29-1,.,TRBJ2-2,.,CSAGSVSGFGGELFF,TGCAGCGCCGGGAGTGTTTCGGGATTTGGCGGGGAGCTGTTTTTT
TRBV5-1,TRBD1,TRBJ2-2,few,CATGQGGLSGELFF,TGCGCCACCGGACAGGGGGGTTTATCCGGGGAGCTGTTTTTT
TRBV2,TRBD1,TRBJ2-3,.,CASRTDRGGTDTQYF,TGTGCCAGCAGAACCGACAGGGGTGGCACAGATACGCAGTATTTT
TRBV2,TRBD1,TRBJ2-1,.,CASTPRQGAKVGKYNEQFF,TGTGCCAGCACCCCTCGACAGGGGGCAAAGGTAGGCAAGTACAATGAGCAGTTCTTC
TRBV19,.,TRBJ1-2,.,CASKAHGAGGYTF,TGTGCCAGTAAGGCTCACGGGGCGGGAGGCTACACCTTC
TRBV5-1,.,TRBJ2-7,.,CASTSLDEQYF,TGCGCCAGCACCTCCCTAGACGAGCAGTACTTC
TRBV6-5,.,TRBJ2-1,.,CASSLGHNEQFF,TGTGCCAGCAGTCTTGGCCACAATGAGCAGTTCTTC
TRBV29-1,.,TRBJ2-3,once,CSVHITDTQYF,TGCAGCGTCCACATCACAGATACGCAGTATTTT
TRBV5-4,TRBD1,TRBJ2-7,.,CASSRDRESSYEQYF,TGTGCCAGCAGCCGTGACAGGGAGAGCTCCTACGAGCAGTACTTC
TRBV6-4,TRBD1,TRBJ2-2,.,CASRTRTGTVLGELFF,TGTGCCAGCAGAACCAGGACAGGGACTGTGCTCGGGGAGCTGTTTTTT